This TCR beta chain was captured by sequencing in a study of T cells in Graves' hyperthyroidism and ophthalmopathy. In making diagnoses, clinical symptoms, serum thyroxine and TRAb, thyroid ultrasound and orbital computed tomography were all used. The V gene lost 4 bases and the J gene lost 2 bases, with 11 bases spanning the gap. The CDR3 contains 14 residues. CDR1 is MGHRA and CDR2 is YSYEKL in the germline V gene. Study-wide findings and caveats: With a median lead of 6.5 months before onset, the model predicted ophthalmopathy.

This clonotype was counted a few times. The antigen is undetermined. Authors of the study amplified TCR beta CDR3 regions from RNA transcripts. RT-PCR in the first round (using the HTBI primer set) targeted the TCR CDR3. TCRdb used MiXCR to reprocess the multiplex PCR reads, holding one entry per CDR3 protein. The top ten clones hold around 12% of a sample with 700,000 or so distinct CDR3 sequences, around 13% of them seen once. What was sequenced was blood. This sequence joins TRBV4-1 and TRBJ1-2, with D possibly matching TRBD1 (5 bases). This receptor was identified in a woman between 45 and 65 years old with Graves' ophthalmopathy. CDR3 sequence (DNA): TGCGCCAGCAGCCCGATTTCAGGGAACTATGGCTACACCTTC. Translation: CASSPISGNYGYTF.